The rows below give T cell receptor beta chains drawn from one sample of a study of OX40 agonist ivuxolimab in advanced cancers. TCRdb keeps only in-frame clones here, not all; method: immunoSEQ multiplex PCR. Seen here are roughly 23,000 clones, 75% to 90% observed once, and the top ten hold roughly 25%. The source was CD4+ or CD8+ T cells sorted from blood, collected in a trial of the OX40 agonist ivuxolimab. These receptors were taken from an adult with an advanced solid tumor such as melanoma, head and neck, liver or kidney cancer. CDR3s include the opening cysteine and the closing phenylalanine or tryptophan. D genes are given only for firm matches. Clone size appears in some rows only: once, few, many, or a class for an expanded clone.

v_gene,j_gene,d_gene,abundance,CDR3aa,CDR3nt
TRBV4-1,TRBJ1-4,NA,NA,CASSQDSNEKLFF,TGCGCCAGCAGCCAAGACAGCAATGAAAAACTGTTTTTT
TRBV29-1,TRBJ2-1,TRBD1,NA,CSVELTGHGDEQFF,TGCAGCGTTGAATTGACAGGGCATGGAGATGAGCAGTTCTTC
TRBV6-6,TRBJ2-3,TRBD2,NA,CASGLSGGTDTQYF,TGTGCCAGCGGACTTAGCGGGGGCACAGATACGCAGTATTTT
TRBV28,TRBJ2-1,NA,NA,CASSLDSSYNEQFF,TGTGCCAGCAGTTTAGACAGCTCCTACAATGAGCAGTTCTTC
TRBV6-6,TRBJ2-3,NA,NA,CASSYVGSSTDTQYF,TGTGCCAGCAGTTACGTTGGGAGCAGCACAGATACGCAGTATTTT
TRBV19,TRBJ1-1,NA,NA,CASSIGNTEAFF,TGTGCCAGTAGTATAGGGAACACTGAAGCTTTCTTT
TRBV5-4,TRBJ2-1,NA,NA,CASSLGGVPVDEQFF,TGTGCCAGCAGCTTGGGAGGGGTCCCGGTAGATGAGCAGTTCTTC
TRBV27,TRBJ2-1,TRBD2,NA,CASSKPGTSGYNEQFF,TGTGCCAGCAGTAAGCCAGGGACTAGCGGATACAATGAGCAGTTCTTC
TRBV2,TRBJ1-2,TRBD1,few,CASSVSSGGLDGYTF,TGTGCCAGCTCCGTTTCCTCAGGGGGCTTAGATGGCTACACCTTC
TRBV15,TRBJ2-1,TRBD2,NA,CATRAGGGLGEQFF,TGTGCCACTCGAGCGGGAGGGGGGTTAGGTGAGCAGTTCTTC
TRBV29-1,TRBJ2-1,TRBD2,NA,CSVLGLAGGTRSYNEQFF,TGCAGCGTCCTAGGGCTAGCGGGAGGTACTCGCTCCTACAATGAGCAGTTCTTC
TRBV9,TRBJ1-1,NA,NA,CASSVAGRGFDSLNTEAFF,TGTGCCAGCAGCGTAGCGGGCAGGGGATTTGATAGCTTGAACACTGAAGCTTTCTTT
TRBV9,TRBJ2-3,NA,medium-sized,CASSVDGRSTDTQYF,TGTGCCAGCAGCGTAGACGGCAGAAGCACAGATACGCAGTATTTT
TRBV13,TRBJ2-7,TRBD1,NA,CASSVDRGGEQYF,TGTGCCAGCAGCGTGGACAGGGGTGGCGAGCAGTACTTC
TRBV9,TRBJ2-2,NA,NA,CASSTRGRSTGELFF,TGTGCCAGCAGCACCCGGGGGAGGAGCACCGGGGAGCTGTTTTTT
TRBV6-5,TRBJ1-5,TRBD1,NA,CATRQGAGNQPQHF,TGTGCCACCCGACAGGGGGCCGGCAATCAGCCCCAGCATTTT
TRBV7-9,TRBJ2-2,TRBD2,NA,CASSLDLMASGDGELFF,TGTGCCAGCAGCTTAGATCTAATGGCTAGCGGAGACGGGGAGCTGTTTTTT
TRBV28,TRBJ2-7,TRBD1,NA,CASTLDRGIRYEQYF,TGTGCCAGCACCTTGGACAGGGGAATTCGGTACGAGCAGTACTTC
TRBV27,TRBJ2-7,TRBD2,NA,CASSLSGTSLYEQYF,TGTGCCAGCAGTTTATCTGGGACTAGTCTCTACGAGCAGTACTTC
TRBV5-1,TRBJ2-2,NA,NA,CASSFRFDVSGELFF,TGCGCCAGCAGCTTTAGGTTTGACGTATCCGGGGAGCTGTTTTTT
TRBV7-6,TRBJ2-7,TRBD1,NA,CASSLGQGARYEQYF,TGTGCCAGCAGCTTAGGACAGGGGGCGCGTTACGAGCAGTACTTC
TRBV7-2,TRBJ2-1,TRBD1,NA,CASSETGLEQFF,TGTGCCAGCAGCGAGACAGGGTTGGAGCAGTTCTTC
TRBV9,TRBJ2-1,TRBD2,NA,CASSVGSGSSYNEQFF,TGTGCCAGCAGCGTAGGTAGCGGGAGCTCCTACAATGAGCAGTTCTTC
TRBV6-4,TRBJ1-5,NA,NA,CASSPSNRDNQPQHF,TGTGCCAGCAGTCCCTCCAACAGGGATAATCAGCCCCAGCATTTT
TRBV11-1,TRBJ2-3,NA,NA,CASSLMGRGPESYPDTQYF,TGTGCCAGCAGCTTAATGGGCAGGGGACCCGAATCTTATCCAGATACGCAGTATTTT
TRBV6-6,TRBJ1-1,TRBD1,once,CASRESDRLNTEAFF,TGTGCCAGCAGGGAATCGGACAGGCTGAACACTGAAGCTTTCTTT
TRBV27,TRBJ2-7,TRBD1,NA,CASSQTGGPYEQYF,TGTGCCAGCAGCCAGACAGGGGGACCCTACGAGCAGTACTTC
TRBV4-1,TRBJ2-7,TRBD2,NA,CASSPGRDLTFYEQYF,TGCGCCAGCAGCCCTGGGAGGGACCTCACTTTCTACGAGCAGTACTTC
TRBV7-8,TRBJ2-1,TRBD1,NA,CASSSPTGGKRVSSYNEQFF,TGTGCCAGCAGCTCTCCCACAGGGGGCAAGCGGGTAAGCTCCTACAATGAGCAGTTCTTC
TRBV11-2,TRBJ2-2,TRBD2,NA,CASGLAGAGELFF,TGTGCCAGCGGGCTAGCGGGAGCCGGGGAGCTGTTTTTT
TRBV9,TRBJ1-3,TRBD1,NA,CASSAETGAGNTIYF,TGTGCCAGCAGCGCAGAGACAGGGGCTGGAAACACCATATATTTT
TRBV7-9,TRBJ2-1,NA,NA,CASRSGEGASSSYNEQFF,TGTGCCAGCAGGTCAGGAGAGGGAGCGTCGAGCTCCTACAATGAGCAGTTCTTC
TRBV5-6,TRBJ2-3,NA,NA,CASTFEVWRAPSTDTQYF,TGTGCCAGCACCTTCGAGGTTTGGCGGGCGCCTAGCACAGATACGCAGTATTTT
TRBV18,TRBJ1-1,TRBD1,few,CASSIPGQGGNEAFF,TGTGCCAGCTCTATACCGGGACAGGGGGGGAATGAAGCTTTCTTT
TRBV6-5,TRBJ2-7,NA,NA,CASSESAERGEQYF,TGTGCCAGCAGTGAAAGCGCGGAGAGGGGCGAGCAGTACTTC
TRBV30,TRBJ2-7,TRBD2,NA,CAWSVGAGAYEQYF,TGTGCCTGGAGTGTTGGAGCGGGGGCCTACGAGCAGTACTTC
TRBV29-1,TRBJ2-7,NA,NA,CSVELTDYEQYF,TGCAGCGTTGAACTGACGGACTACGAGCAGTACTTC
TRBV9,TRBJ2-7,NA,NA,CASSVGGAIYEQYF,TGTGCCAGCAGCGTAGGGGGAGCAATCTACGAGCAGTACTTC
TRBV5-1,TRBJ2-1,NA,NA,CASSSVGYEQFF,TGCGCCAGCAGCTCGGTAGGGTATGAGCAGTTCTTC
TRBV2,TRBJ2-5,TRBD2,NA,CASSDPGLAGGTQETQYF,TGTGCCAGCAGTGACCCGGGACTAGCGGGAGGCACCCAAGAGACCCAGTACTTC
TRBV10-2,TRBJ1-5,NA,NA,CASSEGLVNQPQHF,TGCGCCAGCAGTGAGGGACTGGTAAATCAGCCCCAGCATTTT
TRBV5-6,TRBJ2-7,TRBD2,NA,CASSLLAGGPYEQYF,TGTGCCAGCAGCTTACTAGCGGGAGGCCCCTACGAGCAGTACTTC
TRBV2,TRBJ1-5,TRBD1,NA,CASSEGQFSNQPQHF,TGTGCCAGCAGTGAGGGACAGTTTAGCAATCAGCCCCAGCATTTT
TRBV29-1,TRBJ2-5,TRBD2,NA,CSVETSGRATETQYF,TGCAGCGTTGAAACTAGCGGGAGGGCAACAGAGACCCAGTACTTC
TRBV7-9,TRBJ2-1,NA,NA,CASRGLINEQFF,TGTGCCAGCAGAGGACTGATCAATGAGCAGTTCTTC
TRBV6-5,TRBJ2-1,TRBD2,NA,CASSPGVSGSDEQFF,TGTGCCAGCAGTCCCGGCGTTAGCGGGAGTGATGAGCAGTTCTTC
TRBV27,TRBJ1-2,NA,NA,CASRRLGPEDYGYTF,TGTGCCAGCCGTCGTTTGGGTCCAGAGGACTATGGCTACACCTTC
TRBV15,TRBJ1-2,NA,NA,CATSTTGNYGYTF,TGTGCCACCAGCACCACAGGGAACTATGGCTACACCTTC
TRBV20-1,TRBJ1-2,TRBD1,NA,CSASTGTVYTF,TGCAGTGCTTCGACAGGGACGGTGTACACCTTC
TRBV9,TRBJ2-7,TRBD2,NA,CASSVESSGRGYEQYF,TGTGCCAGCAGCGTAGAATCTAGCGGGAGGGGATACGAGCAGTACTTC
TRBV6-5,TRBJ2-3,NA,NA,CASSWDLADTQYF,TGTGCCAGCAGTTGGGATCTCGCAGATACGCAGTATTTT
TRBV4-1,TRBJ2-1,NA,NA,CASSQGLGHPSNEQFF,TGCGCCAGCAGCCAAGGTTTGGGACATCCATCCAATGAGCAGTTCTTC
TRBV2,TRBJ2-1,TRBD1,once,CASRLQGFGNNEQFF,TGTGCCAGCAGATTACAGGGGTTCGGGAACAATGAGCAGTTCTTC
TRBV5-4,TRBJ2-7,NA,NA,CASGEGHSSYEQYF,TGTGCCAGCGGCGAGGGACACAGCTCCTACGAGCAGTACTTC
TRBV27,TRBJ2-1,NA,NA,CASSLGGGQQFF,TGTGCCAGCAGTTTAGGAGGTGGGCAGCAGTTCTTC